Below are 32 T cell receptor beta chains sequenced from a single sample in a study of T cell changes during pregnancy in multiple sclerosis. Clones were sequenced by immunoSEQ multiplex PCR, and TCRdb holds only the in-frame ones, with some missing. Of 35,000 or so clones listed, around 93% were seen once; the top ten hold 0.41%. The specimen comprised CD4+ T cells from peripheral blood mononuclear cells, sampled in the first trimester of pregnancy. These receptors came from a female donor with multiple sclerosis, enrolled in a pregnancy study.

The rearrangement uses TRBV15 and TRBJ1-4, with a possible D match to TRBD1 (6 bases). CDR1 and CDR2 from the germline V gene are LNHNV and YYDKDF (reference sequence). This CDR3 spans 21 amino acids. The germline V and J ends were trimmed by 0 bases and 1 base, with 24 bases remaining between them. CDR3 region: CATSRDRASYPRGVTNEKLFF. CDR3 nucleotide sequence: TGTGCCACCAGCAGAGATCGGGCCTCTTACCCCAGGGGAGTAACTAATGAAAAACTGTTTTTT.

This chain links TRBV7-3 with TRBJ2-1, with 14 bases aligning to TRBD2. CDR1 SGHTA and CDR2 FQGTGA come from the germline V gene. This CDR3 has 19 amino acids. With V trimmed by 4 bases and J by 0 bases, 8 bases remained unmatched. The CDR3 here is CASSSPGLAGASSYNEQFF. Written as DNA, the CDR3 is TGTGCCAGCAGCTCGCCGGGACTAGCGGGAGCCAGCTCCTACAATGAGCAGTTCTTC.

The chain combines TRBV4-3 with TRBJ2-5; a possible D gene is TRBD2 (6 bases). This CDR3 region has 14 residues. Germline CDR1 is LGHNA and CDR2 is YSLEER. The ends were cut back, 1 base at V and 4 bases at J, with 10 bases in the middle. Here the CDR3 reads CASSQGQGGETQYF. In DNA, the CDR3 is TGCGCCAGCAGCCAAGGGCAGGGAGGAGAGACCCAGTACTTC.

The CDR3: CASSLRGLGTGELFF. The CDR3 DNA is TGTGCCAGCAGCCTGAGGGGGCTAGGGACCGGGGAGCTGTTTTTT. This chain links TRBV9 with TRBJ2-2, with TRBD1 identical over 7 bases. Trimming at V came to 4 bases and at J to 5 bases, leaving 8 bases not matched to a gene. The CDR3 loop spans 15 amino acids. Per the germline V gene, CDR1 is SGDLS and CDR2 is YYNGEE. Full variable domain (outside the CDR3, taken from reference TRBV9 and TRBJ2-2): DSGVTQTPKHLITATGQRVTLRCSPRSGDLSVYWYQQSLDQGLQFLIQYYNGEERAKGNILERFSAQQFPDLHSELNLSSLELGDSALYFCASSLRGLGTGELFFGEGSRLTVL.

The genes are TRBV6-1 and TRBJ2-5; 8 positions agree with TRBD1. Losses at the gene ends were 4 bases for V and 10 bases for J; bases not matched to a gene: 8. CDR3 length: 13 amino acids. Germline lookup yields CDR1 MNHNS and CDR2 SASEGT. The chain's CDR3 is CASSAAGGKDQYF. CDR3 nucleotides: TGTGCCAGCAGTGCGGCAGGGGGCAAAGACCAGTACTTC.

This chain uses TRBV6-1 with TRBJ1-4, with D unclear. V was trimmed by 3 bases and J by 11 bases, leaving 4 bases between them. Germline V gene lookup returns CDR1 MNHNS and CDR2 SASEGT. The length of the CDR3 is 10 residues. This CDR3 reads CASSDRKLFF. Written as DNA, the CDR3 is TGTGCCAGCAGTGACAGGAAACTGTTTTTT.

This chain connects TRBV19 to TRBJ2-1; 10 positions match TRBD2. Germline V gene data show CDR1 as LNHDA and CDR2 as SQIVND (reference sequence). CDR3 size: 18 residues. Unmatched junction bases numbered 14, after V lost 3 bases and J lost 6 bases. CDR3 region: CASSMNEGGLAGVNEQFF. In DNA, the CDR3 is TGTGCCAGTAGTATGAATGAAGGTGGCCTAGCGGGAGTCAATGAGCAGTTCTTC.

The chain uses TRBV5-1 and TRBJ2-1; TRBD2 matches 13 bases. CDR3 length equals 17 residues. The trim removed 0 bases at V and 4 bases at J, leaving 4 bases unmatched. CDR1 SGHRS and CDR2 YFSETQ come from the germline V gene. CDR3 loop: CASSLGLAGGGYNEQFF. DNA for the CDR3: TGCGCCAGCAGCTTGGGACTAGCGGGAGGTGGATACAATGAGCAGTTCTTC.

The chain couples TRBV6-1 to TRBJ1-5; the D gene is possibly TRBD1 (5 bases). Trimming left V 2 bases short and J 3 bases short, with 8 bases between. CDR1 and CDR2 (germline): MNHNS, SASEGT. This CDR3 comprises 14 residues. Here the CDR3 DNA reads TGTGCCAGCAGTGAATGGGGCAACAATCAGCCCCAGCATTTT. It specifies CASSEWGNNQPQHF.

CDR3: CASSFESFRDRGPYEQYF. CDR3 coding DNA: TGTGCCAGCAGCTTTGAAAGTTTCCGGGACAGGGGACCCTACGAGCAGTACTTC. The chain uses TRBV7-8 and TRBJ2-7; 10 bases fit TRBD1. Unmatched junction bases numbered 13, after V lost 3 bases and J lost 2 bases. The germline V gene has CDR1 SGHVS and CDR2 FQNEAQ. The CDR3 is made up of 18 amino acids.

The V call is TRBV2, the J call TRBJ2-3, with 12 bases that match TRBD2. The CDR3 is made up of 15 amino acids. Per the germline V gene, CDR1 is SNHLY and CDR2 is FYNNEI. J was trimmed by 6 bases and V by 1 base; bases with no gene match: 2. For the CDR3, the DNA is TGTGCCAGCAGTGAAGTAGGACTAGCGGGGGATACGCAGTATTTT. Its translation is CASSEVGLAGDTQYF.

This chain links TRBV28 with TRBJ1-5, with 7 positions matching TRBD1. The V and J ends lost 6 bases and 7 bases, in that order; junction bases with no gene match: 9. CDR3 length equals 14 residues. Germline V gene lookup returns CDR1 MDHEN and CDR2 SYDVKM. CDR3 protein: CASRTLQGGQPQHF. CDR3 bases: TGTGCCAGCAGAACCCTTCAGGGGGGACAGCCCCAGCATTTT.

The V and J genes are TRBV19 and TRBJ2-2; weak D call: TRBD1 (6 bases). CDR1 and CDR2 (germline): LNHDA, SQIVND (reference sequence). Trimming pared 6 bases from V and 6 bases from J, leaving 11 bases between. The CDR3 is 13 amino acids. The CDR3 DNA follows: TGTGCCAGTAGGGTTACAGGGTCCGGGGAGCTGTTTTTT. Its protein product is CASRVTGSGELFF.

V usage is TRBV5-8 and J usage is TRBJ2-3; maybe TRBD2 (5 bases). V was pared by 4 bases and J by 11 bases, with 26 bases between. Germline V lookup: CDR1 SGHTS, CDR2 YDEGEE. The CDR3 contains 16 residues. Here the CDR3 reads CASSDYPGTRYNRQYF. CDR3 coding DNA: TGTGCCAGCAGCGACTACCCCGGCACTAGGTACAATCGGCAGTATTTT.

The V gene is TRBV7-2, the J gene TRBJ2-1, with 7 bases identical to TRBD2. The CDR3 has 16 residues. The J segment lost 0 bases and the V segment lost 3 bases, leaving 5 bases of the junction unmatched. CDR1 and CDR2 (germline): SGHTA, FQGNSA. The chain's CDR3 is CASSFRLASSYNEQFF. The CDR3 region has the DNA TGTGCCAGCAGCTTCCGACTAGCCTCCTCCTACAATGAGCAGTTCTTC.

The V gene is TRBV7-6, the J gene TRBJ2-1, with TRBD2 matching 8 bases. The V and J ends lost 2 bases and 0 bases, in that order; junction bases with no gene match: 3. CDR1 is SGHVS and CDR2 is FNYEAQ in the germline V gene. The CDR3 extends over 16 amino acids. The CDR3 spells CASSLSLAGSYNEQFF. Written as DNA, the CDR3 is TGTGCCAGCAGCTTAAGTCTAGCGGGCTCCTACAATGAGCAGTTCTTC.

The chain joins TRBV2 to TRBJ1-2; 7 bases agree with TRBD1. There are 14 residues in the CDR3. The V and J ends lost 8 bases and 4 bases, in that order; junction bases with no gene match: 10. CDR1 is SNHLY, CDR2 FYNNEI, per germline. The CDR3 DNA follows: TGTGCCAGCGAACTTTTCGGGACAGCCTATGGCTACACCTTC. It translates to CASELFGTAYGYTF.

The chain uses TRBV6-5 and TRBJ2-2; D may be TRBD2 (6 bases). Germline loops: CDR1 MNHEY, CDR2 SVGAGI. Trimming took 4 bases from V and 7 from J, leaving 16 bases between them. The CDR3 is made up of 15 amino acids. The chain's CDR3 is CASSSIGTLGGELFF. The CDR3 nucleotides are TGTGCCAGCAGTTCCATCGGGACTCTGGGCGGGGAGCTGTTTTTT.

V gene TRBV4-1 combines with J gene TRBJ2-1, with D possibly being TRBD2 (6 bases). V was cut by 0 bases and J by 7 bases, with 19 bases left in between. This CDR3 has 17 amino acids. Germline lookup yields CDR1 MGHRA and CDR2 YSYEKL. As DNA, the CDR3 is TGCGCCAGCAGCCAAGATCACGGGGGTAGCCTTCGGAATGAGCAGTTCTTC. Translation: CASSQDHGGSLRNEQFF.

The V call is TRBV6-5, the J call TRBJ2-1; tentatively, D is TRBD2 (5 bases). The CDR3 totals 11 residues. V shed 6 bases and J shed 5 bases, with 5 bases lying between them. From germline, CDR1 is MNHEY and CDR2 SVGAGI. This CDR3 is CASRTNNEQFF. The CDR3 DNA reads TGTGCCAGCAGGACTAACAATGAGCAGTTCTTC.

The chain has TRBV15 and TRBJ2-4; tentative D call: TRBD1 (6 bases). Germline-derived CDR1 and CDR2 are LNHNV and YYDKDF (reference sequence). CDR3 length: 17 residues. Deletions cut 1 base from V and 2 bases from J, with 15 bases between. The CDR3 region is CATSRAGQGKTKNIQYF. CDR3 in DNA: TGTGCCACCAGCAGAGCTGGGCAGGGGAAGACCAAAAACATTCAGTACTTC.

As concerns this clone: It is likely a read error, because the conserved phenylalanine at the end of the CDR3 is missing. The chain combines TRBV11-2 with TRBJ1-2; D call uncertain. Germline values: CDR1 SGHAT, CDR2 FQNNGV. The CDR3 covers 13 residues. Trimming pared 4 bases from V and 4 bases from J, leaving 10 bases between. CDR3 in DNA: TGTGCCAGCAGCTCCGGGAAGAGCTATGGCTACACCGTC. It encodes CASSSGKSYGYTV.

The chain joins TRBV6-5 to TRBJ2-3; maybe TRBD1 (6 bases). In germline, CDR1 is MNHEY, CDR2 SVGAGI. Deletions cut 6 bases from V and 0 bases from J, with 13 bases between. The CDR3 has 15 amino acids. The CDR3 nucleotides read TGTGCCAGCAGCCCTTTGGGGGCTAGCACAGATACGCAGTATTTT. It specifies CASSPLGASTDTQYF.

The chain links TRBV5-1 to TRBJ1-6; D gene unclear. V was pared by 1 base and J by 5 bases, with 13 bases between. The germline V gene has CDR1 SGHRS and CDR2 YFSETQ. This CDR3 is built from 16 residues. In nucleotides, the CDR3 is TGCGCCAGCAGCTTGTCTGTGGGGAGAAATAATTCACCCCTCCACTTT. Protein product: CASSLSVGRNNSPLHF.

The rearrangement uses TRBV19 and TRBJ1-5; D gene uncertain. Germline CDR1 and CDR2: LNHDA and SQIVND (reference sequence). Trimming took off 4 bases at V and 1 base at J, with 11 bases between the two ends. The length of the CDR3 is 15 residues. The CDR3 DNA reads TGTGCCAGTAGTAGGGCCCCTGGAAGCAATCAGCCCCAGCATTTT. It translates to CASSRAPGSNQPQHF.

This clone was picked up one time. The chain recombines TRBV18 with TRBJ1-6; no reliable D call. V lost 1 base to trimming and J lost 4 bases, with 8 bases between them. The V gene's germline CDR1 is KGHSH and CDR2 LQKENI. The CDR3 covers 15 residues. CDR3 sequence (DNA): TGTGCCAGCTCACCACGAGAACAGTATAATTCACCCCTCCACTTT. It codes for CASSPREQYNSPLHF.

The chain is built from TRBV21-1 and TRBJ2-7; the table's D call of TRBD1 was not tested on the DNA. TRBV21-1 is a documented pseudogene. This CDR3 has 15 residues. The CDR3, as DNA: TGTGCCAGCAGCAGCCCGACAGGGACATTGTACGAGCAGTACTTC. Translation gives CASSSPTGTLYEQYF.

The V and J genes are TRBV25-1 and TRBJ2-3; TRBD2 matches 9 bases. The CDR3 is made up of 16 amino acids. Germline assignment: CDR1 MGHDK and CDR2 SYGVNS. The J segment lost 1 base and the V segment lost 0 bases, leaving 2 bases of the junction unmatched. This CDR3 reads CASSEYPSGGTDTQYF. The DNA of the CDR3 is TGTGCCAGCAGTGAATACCCTAGCGGGGGCACAGATACGCAGTATTTT. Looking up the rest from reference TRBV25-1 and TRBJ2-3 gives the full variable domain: EADIYQTPRYLVIGTGKKITLECSQTMGHDKMYWYQQDPGMELHLIHYSYGVNSTEKGDLSSESTVSRIRTEHFPLTLESARPSHTSQYLCASSEYPSGGTDTQYFGPGTRLTVL.

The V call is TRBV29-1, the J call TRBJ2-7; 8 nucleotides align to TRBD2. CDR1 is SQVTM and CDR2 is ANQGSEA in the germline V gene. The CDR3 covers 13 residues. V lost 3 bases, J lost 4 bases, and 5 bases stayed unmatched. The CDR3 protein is CSVDGSGGYEQYF. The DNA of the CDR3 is TGCAGCGTTGATGGGAGCGGGGGATACGAGCAGTACTTC.

In DNA, the CDR3 is TGTGCCAGCAGCACCGGGACAGGGAACAGGGCTTTCTTT. Translation gives CASSTGTGNRAFF. This chain connects TRBV5-5 to TRBJ1-1; 9 bases fit TRBD1. The germline gives CDR1 SGHKS, CDR2 YYEKEE (reference sequence). CDR3 length: 13 amino acids. The V and J ends lost 4 bases and 11 bases, in that order; junction bases with no gene match: 9.

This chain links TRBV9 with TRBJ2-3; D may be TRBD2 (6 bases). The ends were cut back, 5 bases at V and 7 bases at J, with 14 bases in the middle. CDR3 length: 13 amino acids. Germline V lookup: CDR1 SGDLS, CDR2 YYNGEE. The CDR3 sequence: CASSGTSLYTQYF. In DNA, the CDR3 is TGTGCCAGCAGTGGCACTAGCTTATATACGCAGTATTTT.

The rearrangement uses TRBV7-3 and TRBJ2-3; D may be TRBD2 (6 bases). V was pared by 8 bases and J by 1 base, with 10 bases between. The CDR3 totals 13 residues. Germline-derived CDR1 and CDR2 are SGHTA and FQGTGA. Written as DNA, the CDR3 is TGTGCCAGCCGGCGGGACGGCACAGATACGCAGTATTTT. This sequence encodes CASRRDGTDTQYF.